The clone carrying this T cell receptor beta chain was recorded once. Its target is unknown. The data were obtained in a study of PD-1 blockade in classical Hodgkin lymphoma. Notes on the study in general: Significant TCR diversity gains by C4D1 occurred in CD4+ but not CD8+ cells. Among the patients, those starting nivolumab under 1 year after ASCT were excluded. Prior to therapy, complete responders displayed diversity much like that of newly diagnosed patients.

Described time point: cycle 4 day 1 (C4D1), after 6 weeks of nivolumab. After autologous stem cell transplantation all patients relapsed, and prior brentuximab vedotin exposure differed between cohorts. Magnetic negative selection, applied to thawed PBMCs, was used to isolate the CD8+ T cells. CDR1 is MGHRA and CDR2 is YSYEKL in the germline V gene. With 8 bases removed from V and 3 bases from J, the gap between germline ends came to 15 bases. The CDR3 sequence is 14 residues long. TCRdb's table, derived via immunoSEQ multiplex PCR, lists solely in-frame clones and lacks some. The sample shows some 3,400 clones, approximately 80% of them seen only once.

This clonotype was sampled from a human donor with classical Hodgkin lymphoma. The genes are TRBV4-1 and TRBJ2-3; tentatively, D is TRBD1 or TRBD2 (7 bases each). Sequenced here: CD8+ T cells from blood, sampled before the fourth cycle of nivolumab. The CDR3 protein is CASAGVQGTDTQYF. The CDR3, as DNA: TGCGCCAGCGCGGGGGTACAGGGGACAGATACGCAGTATTTT.